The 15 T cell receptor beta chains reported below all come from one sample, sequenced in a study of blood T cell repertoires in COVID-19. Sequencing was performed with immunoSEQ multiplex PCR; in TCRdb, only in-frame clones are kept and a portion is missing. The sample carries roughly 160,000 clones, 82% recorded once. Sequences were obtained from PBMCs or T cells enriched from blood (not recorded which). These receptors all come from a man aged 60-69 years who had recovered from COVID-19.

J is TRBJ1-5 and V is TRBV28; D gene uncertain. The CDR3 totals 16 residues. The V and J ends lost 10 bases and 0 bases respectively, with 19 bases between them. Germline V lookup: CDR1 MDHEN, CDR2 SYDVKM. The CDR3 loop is CATTIRETHSNQPQHF. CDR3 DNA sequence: TGTGCCACCACCATCCGGGAGACCCATAGCAATCAGCCCCAGCATTTT.

The CDR3 sequence is CASSQGTAPGNTIYF. In nucleotides, the CDR3 is TGTGCCAGCAGCCAAGGGACAGCCCCTGGAAACACCATATATTTT. The V call is TRBV3-1 (or the pseudogene TRBV3-2), the J call TRBJ1-3; D possibly corresponds to TRBD1 (6 bases). V lost 1 base and J lost 2, with 9 bases in between. CDR3 size: 15 residues. CDR1 is LGHDT, CDR2 YNNKEL, per germline (reference sequence).

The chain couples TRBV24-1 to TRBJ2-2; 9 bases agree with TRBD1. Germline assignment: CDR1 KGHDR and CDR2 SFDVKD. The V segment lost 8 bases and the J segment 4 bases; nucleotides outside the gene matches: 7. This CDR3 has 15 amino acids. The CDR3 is CATKTGTGPTGELFF. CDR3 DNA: TGTGCCACCAAAACCGGGACAGGGCCCACCGGGGAGCTGTTTTTT.

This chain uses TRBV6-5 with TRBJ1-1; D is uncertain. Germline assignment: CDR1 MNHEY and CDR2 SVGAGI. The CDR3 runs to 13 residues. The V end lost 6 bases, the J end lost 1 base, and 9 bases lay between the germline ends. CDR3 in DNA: TGTGCCAGCAGAGAGAGGAAGAACACTGAAGCTTTCTTT. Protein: CASRERKNTEAFF.

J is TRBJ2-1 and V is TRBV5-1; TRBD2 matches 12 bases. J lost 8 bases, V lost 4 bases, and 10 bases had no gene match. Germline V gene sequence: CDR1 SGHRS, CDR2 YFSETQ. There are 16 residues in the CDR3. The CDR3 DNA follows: TGCGCCAGCAGCGTCCCGACTAGCGGGAGTGAGGATGAGCAGTTCTTC. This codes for CASSVPTSGSEDEQFF. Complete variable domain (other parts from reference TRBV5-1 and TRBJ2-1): KAGVTQTPRYLIKTRGQQVTLSCSPISGHRSVSWYQQTPGQGLQFLFEYFSETQRNKGNFPGRFSGRQFSNSRSEMNVSTLELGDSALYLCASSVPTSGSEDEQFFGPGTRLTVL.

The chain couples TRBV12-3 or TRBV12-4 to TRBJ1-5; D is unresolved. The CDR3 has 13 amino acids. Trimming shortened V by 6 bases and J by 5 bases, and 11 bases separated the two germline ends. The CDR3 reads CASREAGDQPQHF. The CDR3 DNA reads TGTGCCAGCAGGGAGGCCGGGGATCAGCCCCAGCATTTT.

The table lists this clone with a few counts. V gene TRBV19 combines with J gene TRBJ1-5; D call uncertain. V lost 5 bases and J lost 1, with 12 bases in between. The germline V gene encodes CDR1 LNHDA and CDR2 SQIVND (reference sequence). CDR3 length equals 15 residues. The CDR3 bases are TGTGCCAGTAGTTTCGAGAGGTACAGCAATCAGCCCCAGCATTTT. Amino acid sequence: CASSFERYSNQPQHF.

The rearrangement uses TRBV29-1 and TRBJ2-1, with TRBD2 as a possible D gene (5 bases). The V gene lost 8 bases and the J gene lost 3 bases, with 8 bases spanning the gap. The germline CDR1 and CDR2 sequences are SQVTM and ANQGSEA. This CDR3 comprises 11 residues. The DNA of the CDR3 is TGCAGCTCCGCGGGCTACAATGAGCAGTTCTTC. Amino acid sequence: CSSAGYNEQFF.

This chain's CDR3 is CASSVGTDNQPQHF. CDR3 DNA sequence: TGTGCCAGCAGCGTAGGGACAGATAATCAGCCCCAGCATTTT. The V gene is TRBV9, the J gene TRBJ1-5; tentatively, D is TRBD1 (6 bases). V was cut by 0 bases and J by 4 bases, with 8 bases left in between. CDR1 is SGDLS, CDR2 YYNGEE, per germline. This CDR3 has 14 residues. Using reference TRBV9 and TRBJ1-5 for the parts outside the CDR3, the full variable domain is DSGVTQTPKHLITATGQRVTLRCSPRSGDLSVYWYQQSLDQGLQFLIQYYNGEERAKGNILERFSAQQFPDLHSELNLSSLELGDSALYFCASSVGTDNQPQHFGDGTRLSIL.

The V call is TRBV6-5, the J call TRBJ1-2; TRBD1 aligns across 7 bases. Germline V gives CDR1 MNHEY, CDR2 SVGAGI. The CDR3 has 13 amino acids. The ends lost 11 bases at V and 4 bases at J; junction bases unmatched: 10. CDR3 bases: TGTGCCCACCCAGGGCAGGGGGGCTATGGCTACACCTTC. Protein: CAHPGQGGYGYTF.

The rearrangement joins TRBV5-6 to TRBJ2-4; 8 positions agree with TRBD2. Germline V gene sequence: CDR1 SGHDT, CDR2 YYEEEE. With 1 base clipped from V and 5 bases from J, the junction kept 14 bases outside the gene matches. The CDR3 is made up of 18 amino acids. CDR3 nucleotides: TGTGCCAGCAGCTTGCTCCGTGTGGGACTAGGAGTCCAAAACATTCAGTACTTC. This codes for CASSLLRVGLGVQNIQYF. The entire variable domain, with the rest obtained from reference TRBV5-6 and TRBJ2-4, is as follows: DAGVTQSPTHLIKTRGQQVTLRCSPKSGHDTVSWYQQALGQGPQFIFQYYEEEERQRGNFPDRFSGHQFPNYSSELNVNALLLGDSALYLCASSLLRVGLGVQNIQYFGAGTRLSVL.

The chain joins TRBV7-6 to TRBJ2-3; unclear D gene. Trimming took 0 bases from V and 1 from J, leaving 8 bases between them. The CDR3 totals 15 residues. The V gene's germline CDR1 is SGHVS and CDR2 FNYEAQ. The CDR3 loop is CASSLAWAGTDTQYF. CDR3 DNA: TGTGCCAGCAGCTTAGCGTGGGCAGGCACAGATACGCAGTATTTT. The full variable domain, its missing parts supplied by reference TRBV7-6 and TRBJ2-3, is GAGVSQSPRYKVTKRGQDVALRCDPISGHVSLYWYRQALGQGPEFLTYFNYEAQQDKSGLPNDRFSAERPEGSISTLTIQRTEQRDSAMYRCASSLAWAGTDTQYFGPGTRLTVL.

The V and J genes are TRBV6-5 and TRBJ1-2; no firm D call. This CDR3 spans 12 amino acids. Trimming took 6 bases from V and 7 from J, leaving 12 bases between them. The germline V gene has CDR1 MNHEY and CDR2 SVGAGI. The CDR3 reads CASSYDGLGYTF. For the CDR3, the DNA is TGTGCCAGCAGCTACGATGGCCTTGGCTACACCTTC.

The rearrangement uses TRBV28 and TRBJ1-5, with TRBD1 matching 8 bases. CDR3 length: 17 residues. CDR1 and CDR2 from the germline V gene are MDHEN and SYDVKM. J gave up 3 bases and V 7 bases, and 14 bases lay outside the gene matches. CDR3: CASTQGGTGLFNQPQHF. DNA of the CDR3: TGTGCCAGCACCCAGGGCGGGACAGGCCTCTTCAATCAGCCCCAGCATTTT.

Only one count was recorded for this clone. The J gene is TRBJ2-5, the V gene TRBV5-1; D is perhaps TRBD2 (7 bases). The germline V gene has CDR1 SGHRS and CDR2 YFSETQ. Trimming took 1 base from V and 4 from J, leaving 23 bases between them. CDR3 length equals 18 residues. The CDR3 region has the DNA TGCGCCAGCAGCTTGAGCAGAAGCCACCTAGGGGGGGGAGAGACCCAGTACTTC. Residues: CASSLSRSHLGGGETQYF. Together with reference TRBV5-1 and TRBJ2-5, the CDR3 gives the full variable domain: KAGVTQTPRYLIKTRGQQVTLSCSPISGHRSVSWYQQTPGQGLQFLFEYFSETQRNKGNFPGRFSGRQFSNSRSEMNVSTLELGDSALYLCASSLSRSHLGGGETQYFGPGTRLLVL.